The rows below give T cell receptor beta chains drawn from one sample of a study of blood T cell repertoires in COVID-19. TCRdb keeps only in-frame clones here, not all; method: immunoSEQ multiplex PCR. Among some 140,000 clones listed, around three quarters were seen once. Sequenced input: peripheral blood. These receptor sequences come from a man aged 80 or over with acute or convalescent COVID-19. Both conserved end residues are part of each CDR3. The D gene is left open where the match is weak. Some rows mark clone size as missing; the rest say once, few, many or name a class of expanded clone.

j_gene: TRBJ2-1; d_gene: TRBD1; v_gene: TRBV5-4; abundance: -; len: 15; CDR3nt: TGTGCCAGCAGCCCCCCAGGGGGACAGTACAATGAGCAGTTCTTC; CDR3aa: CASSPPGGQYNEQFF
j_gene: TRBJ2-3; d_gene: TRBD2; v_gene: TRBV15; abundance: -; len: 14; CDR3nt: TGTGCCAGCGGGCGAGCGGGGGGTATAGATACGCAGTATTTT; CDR3aa: CASGRAGGIDTQYF
j_gene: TRBJ1-3; d_gene: TRBD1; v_gene: TRBV5-1; abundance: -; len: 15; CDR3nt: TGCGCCAGCAGTTATGACAGGGACTCTGGAAACACCATATATTTT; CDR3aa: CASSYDRDSGNTIYF
j_gene: TRBJ1-1; d_gene: -; v_gene: TRBV29-1; abundance: -; len: 12; CDR3nt: TGCAGCGTCGTCGTTTGGAGCACTGAAGCTTTCTTT; CDR3aa: CSVVVWSTEAFF
j_gene: TRBJ2-3; d_gene: TRBD1; v_gene: TRBV19; abundance: -; len: 14; CDR3nt: TGTGCCAGTAGTAGGGACAGGGGCACAGATACGCAGTATTTT; CDR3aa: CASSRDRGTDTQYF
j_gene: TRBJ2-2; d_gene: -; v_gene: TRBV3-1/TRBV3-2; abundance: once; len: 17; CDR3nt: TGTGCCAGCAGCTACCCGGGCCGTAAAGGAGGAGCCGGGGAGCTGTTTTTT; CDR3aa: CASSYPGRKGGAGELFF
j_gene: TRBJ1-4; d_gene: -; v_gene: TRBV4-1; abundance: -; len: 15; CDR3nt: TGCGCCAGCAGCTCGTCCGGGACACCTAATGAAAAACTGTTTTTT; CDR3aa: CASSSSGTPNEKLFF
j_gene: TRBJ1-1; d_gene: -; v_gene: TRBV6-5; abundance: -; len: 12; CDR3nt: TGTGCCAGCAGGGACACCTACACTGAAGCTTTCTTT; CDR3aa: CASRDTYTEAFF
j_gene: TRBJ2-7; d_gene: -; v_gene: TRBV29-1; abundance: -; len: 13; CDR3nt: TGCAGCGTTGATGGGGGGGGCAGGCACGAGCAGTACTTC; CDR3aa: CSVDGGGRHEQYF
j_gene: TRBJ1-2; d_gene: TRBD1; v_gene: TRBV12-3/TRBV12-4; abundance: -; len: 13; CDR3nt: TGTGCCAGCAGTCTAAAACAGGGGAGCGGCTACACCTTC; CDR3aa: CASSLKQGSGYTF
j_gene: TRBJ1-3; d_gene: -; v_gene: TRBV30; abundance: -; len: 15; CDR3nt: TGTGCCTGGGGGCAGGGGCGAAGCTCTGGAAACACCATATATTTT; CDR3aa: CAWGQGRSSGNTIYF
j_gene: TRBJ1-2; d_gene: TRBD1; v_gene: TRBV5-1; abundance: -; len: 15; CDR3nt: TGCGCCAGCAGCTACCGGGACAGGGGTTCGGATGGCTACACCTTC; CDR3aa: CASSYRDRGSDGYTF
j_gene: TRBJ2-5; d_gene: -; v_gene: TRBV21-1; abundance: -; len: 16; CDR3nt: TGTGCCAGCAGCAAAGATGGGCAGGGGCCCCAAGAGACCCAGTACTTC; CDR3aa: CASSKDGQGPQETQYF
j_gene: TRBJ1-2; d_gene: TRBD1; v_gene: TRBV12-5; abundance: -; len: 15; CDR3nt: TGTGCTAGTGGTTTGGATGCAGGGGGATTCTATGGCTACACCTTC; CDR3aa: CASGLDAGGFYGYTF
j_gene: TRBJ2-1; d_gene: -; v_gene: TRBV18; abundance: -; len: 12; CDR3nt: TGTGCCAGCTCCCTTGGGGAGGATGAGCAGTTCTTC; CDR3aa: CASSLGEDEQFF
j_gene: TRBJ1-1; d_gene: TRBD1; v_gene: TRBV6-5; abundance: once; len: 15; CDR3nt: TGTGCCAGCAGTTACGTCGGGACAGGGGGCTTGGGAGCTTTCTTT; CDR3aa: CASSYVGTGGLGAFF
j_gene: TRBJ2-7; d_gene: -; v_gene: TRBV5-6; abundance: -; len: 15; CDR3nt: TGTGCCAGCAGCTCGGCGGGACAGATCTCCTACGAGCAGTACTTC; CDR3aa: CASSSAGQISYEQYF
j_gene: TRBJ2-1; d_gene: TRBD2; v_gene: TRBV11-2; abundance: many; len: 16; CDR3nt: TGTGCCAGCACCGGACTAGCGGGCTCATCCTACAATGAGCAGTTCTTC; CDR3aa: CASTGLAGSSYNEQFF
j_gene: TRBJ2-1; d_gene: TRBD2; v_gene: TRBV7-2; abundance: -; len: 15; CDR3nt: TGTGCCAGCAGCGACCGGGACCGGGGGGGGGATGAGCAGTTCTTC; CDR3aa: CASSDRDRGGDEQFF
j_gene: TRBJ1-1; d_gene: TRBD1; v_gene: TRBV5-4; abundance: -; len: 14; CDR3nt: TGTGCCAGCAGCCAAAGACAGGGGTCCACTGAAGCTTTCTTT; CDR3aa: CASSQRQGSTEAFF
j_gene: TRBJ1-3; d_gene: TRBD1; v_gene: TRBV5-1; abundance: -; len: 16; CDR3nt: TGCGCCAGCAGCCAAAGGACAGGGGGCTCTGGAAACACCATATATTTT; CDR3aa: CASSQRTGGSGNTIYF
j_gene: TRBJ2-2; d_gene: -; v_gene: TRBV4-2; abundance: -; len: 16; CDR3nt: TGTGCCAGCAGCCCACAGAGCCTTATTAACACCGGGGAGCTGTTTTTT; CDR3aa: CASSPQSLINTGELFF
j_gene: TRBJ1-1; d_gene: -; v_gene: TRBV10-3; abundance: -; len: 14; CDR3nt: TGTGCCATCAGCGTTGACAGACTTGCGGCCGAAGCTTTCTTT; CDR3aa: CAISVDRLAAEAFF
j_gene: TRBJ2-7; d_gene: -; v_gene: TRBV7-8; abundance: -; len: 19; CDR3nt: TGTGCCAGCAGCTTATCGGCAGTTATAAACCAGGGAGGCTCCTACGAGCAGTACTTC; CDR3aa: CASSLSAVINQGGSYEQYF
j_gene: TRBJ2-7; d_gene: -; v_gene: TRBV6-1; abundance: -; len: 17; CDR3nt: TGTGCCAGCAGTGAAACAATAAACCGGGACATCTCCTACGAGCAGTACTTC; CDR3aa: CASSETINRDISYEQYF
j_gene: TRBJ2-2; d_gene: -; v_gene: TRBV2; abundance: -; len: 13; CDR3nt: TGTGCCAGCAGGTACAGGGTAGGCGGGGAGCTGTTTTTT; CDR3aa: CASRYRVGGELFF
j_gene: TRBJ1-2; d_gene: -; v_gene: TRBV7-2; abundance: -; len: 16; CDR3nt: TGTGCCAGCAGCTCGCAGGGCCCAGGGATTAGCTATGGCTACACCTTC; CDR3aa: CASSSQGPGISYGYTF
j_gene: TRBJ2-2; d_gene: TRBD1; v_gene: TRBV3-1/TRBV3-2; abundance: -; len: 15; CDR3nt: TGTGCCAGCAGCCCCCGACAGGGGAACACCGGGGAGCTGTTTTTT; CDR3aa: CASSPRQGNTGELFF
j_gene: TRBJ1-5; d_gene: -; v_gene: TRBV18; abundance: -; len: 13; CDR3nt: TGTGCCAGCTCACCAGGCCGGGATCAGCCCCAGCATTTT; CDR3aa: CASSPGRDQPQHF
j_gene: TRBJ2-3; d_gene: TRBD2; v_gene: TRBV12-5; abundance: -; len: 18; CDR3nt: TGTGCTAGTGGTTTGTCCCAGGCTAGCGGGGGGGCCGGAGATACGCAGTATTTT; CDR3aa: CASGLSQASGGAGDTQYF
j_gene: TRBJ1-4; d_gene: TRBD1; v_gene: TRBV9; abundance: -; len: 17; CDR3nt: TGTGCCAGCAGCGTAGGGGCAGGGGGACGGGCTAATGAAAAACTGTTTTTT; CDR3aa: CASSVGAGGRANEKLFF
j_gene: TRBJ1-5; d_gene: -; v_gene: TRBV3-1/TRBV3-2; abundance: -; len: 17; CDR3nt: TGTGCCAGCAGCCCGAGACAGTTAGACCGGAGCAATCAGCCCCAGCATTTT; CDR3aa: CASSPRQLDRSNQPQHF
j_gene: TRBJ2-5; d_gene: TRBD1; v_gene: TRBV6-5; abundance: -; len: 13; CDR3nt: TGTGCCACCCTGGACAGGGTGGGGAAGACCCAGTACTTC; CDR3aa: CATLDRVGKTQYF
j_gene: TRBJ1-2; d_gene: TRBD1; v_gene: TRBV14; abundance: -; len: 14; CDR3nt: TGTGCCAGCAGCCCCAAGACAGGGTACTATGGCTACACCTTC; CDR3aa: CASSPKTGYYGYTF
j_gene: TRBJ1-1; d_gene: -; v_gene: TRBV29-1; abundance: -; len: 16; CDR3nt: TGCAGCGTTGAAGACCCACCAGACAGGCCGAACACTGAAGCTTTCTTT; CDR3aa: CSVEDPPDRPNTEAFF
j_gene: TRBJ2-5; d_gene: -; v_gene: TRBV19; abundance: -; len: 14; CDR3nt: TGTGCCAGTAGTACTCGAGGTTGGCAAGAGACCCAGTACTTC; CDR3aa: CASSTRGWQETQYF
j_gene: TRBJ2-1; d_gene: -; v_gene: TRBV11-3; abundance: -; len: 16; CDR3nt: TGTGCCAGCAGCTTAGATGGCGCGGGATCCTACAATGAGCAGTTCTTC; CDR3aa: CASSLDGAGSYNEQFF
j_gene: TRBJ1-6; d_gene: -; v_gene: TRBV5-6; abundance: -; len: 16; CDR3nt: TGTGCCAGCAGCTTCCGGGAGAGCTCCTATAATTCACCCCTCCACTTT; CDR3aa: CASSFRESSYNSPLHF
j_gene: TRBJ2-7; d_gene: TRBD2; v_gene: TRBV6-5; abundance: -; len: 14; CDR3nt: TGTGCCAGCAGTCTAGCGGGGGGGGACTACGAGCAGTACTTC; CDR3aa: CASSLAGGDYEQYF
j_gene: TRBJ1-1; d_gene: -; v_gene: TRBV19; abundance: many; len: 13; CDR3nt: TGTGCCAGTAGTATAGATGGCAGGGTATTTGCTTTCTTT; CDR3aa: CASSIDGRVFAFF
j_gene: TRBJ1-2; d_gene: -; v_gene: TRBV11-2; abundance: -; len: 16; CDR3nt: TGTGCCAGCAGCTTAGACGGGCCTCACGGACTGTATGGCTACACCTTC; CDR3aa: CASSLDGPHGLYGYTF
j_gene: TRBJ1-5; d_gene: TRBD1; v_gene: TRBV11-2; abundance: -; len: 17; CDR3nt: TGTGCCAGCAGCTCCGACCAGGGGGGACGGAACAATCAGCCCCAGCATTTT; CDR3aa: CASSSDQGGRNNQPQHF
j_gene: TRBJ2-7; d_gene: -; v_gene: TRBV21-1; abundance: -; len: 16; CDR3nt: TGTGCCAGCAGCAACTGTTCCGGGACAGGGGGAAAAAAGCAGTACTTC; CDR3aa: CASSNCSGTGGKKQYF
j_gene: TRBJ1-4; d_gene: TRBD1; v_gene: TRBV18; abundance: -; len: 15; CDR3nt: TGTGCCAGCTCACCCCCCGGGACAGGGGGTGAAAAACTGTTTTTT; CDR3aa: CASSPPGTGGEKLFF
j_gene: TRBJ1-2; d_gene: TRBD1; v_gene: TRBV28; abundance: -; len: 12; CDR3nt: TGTGCCAGCACCGAGACAGGGTCCGGCTACACCTTC; CDR3aa: CASTETGSGYTF
j_gene: TRBJ1-2; d_gene: TRBD1; v_gene: TRBV6-4; abundance: -; len: 17; CDR3nt: TGTGCCAGCAGTGAGACGTGGACAGGGGGCGAGGACTATGGCTACACCTTC; CDR3aa: CASSETWTGGEDYGYTF
j_gene: TRBJ2-1; d_gene: TRBD2; v_gene: TRBV24-1; abundance: -; len: 16; CDR3nt: TGTGCCACCAGTGATTCCGGGACTAGCGCCTACAATGAGCAGTTCTTC; CDR3aa: CATSDSGTSAYNEQFF
j_gene: TRBJ2-3; d_gene: TRBD2; v_gene: TRBV7-2; abundance: -; len: 15; CDR3nt: TGTGCCAGCAGCAGTGGACTAGCGGGCACAGATACGCAGTATTTT; CDR3aa: CASSSGLAGTDTQYF